Presented here are 28 T cell receptor beta chains from one specimen sequenced in a study of long-term antiretroviral therapy in people with HIV (dated by TCRdb to the early 2020s). Sequencing of the TRB variable region was done with the immunoSEQ hsTCRB v3.0 assay at survey level resolution. What TCRdb holds here is the immuneACCESS table cut down to in-frame rearrangements. Part of the clones is not present; checked against another copy, under half of the missing clones reflect an unresolved V gene, and the others are unexplained. The sample table holds approximately 29,000 clones, of which about 85% were seen once. 10% to 15% of the sample lies in the top ten. The specimen was unsorted PBMCs, collected 1.1 years after starting antiretroviral therapy. These receptors came from a man aged 18 to 29 with HIV.

V usage is TRBV5-4 and J usage is TRBJ2-7; D gene uncertain. With 3 bases removed from V and 0 bases from J, the gap between germline ends came to 13 bases. The germline V gene has CDR1 SGHNT and CDR2 YYREEE (reference sequence). The CDR3 spans 15 residues. The DNA of the CDR3 is TGTGCCAGCAGCTCCGCGGACCGTCCCTCCTACGAGCAGTACTTC. Translated, it gives CASSSADRPSYEQYF.

The CDR3 DNA is TGTGCCAGCAGCCCGGAGACTAGCGGGAGGAACACAGATACGCAGTATTTT. This codes for CASSPETSGRNTDTQYF. This chain connects TRBV4-2 to TRBJ2-3; 13 bases fit TRBD2. CDR1 LGHNA and CDR2 YNFKEQ come from the germline V gene. The V segment lost 4 bases and the J segment 2 bases; nucleotides outside the gene matches: 6. The CDR3 consists of 17 residues.

The V gene is TRBV5-6, the J gene TRBJ2-3; 14 positions match TRBD2. CDR1 is SGHDT and CDR2 is YYEEEE in the germline V gene. This CDR3 has 16 residues. Unmatched junction bases numbered 5, after V lost 4 bases and J lost 4 bases. In nucleotides, the CDR3 is TGTGCCAGCAGCCTTGGACTAGCGGGAGGACCAGATACGCAGTATTTT. Amino acid sequence: CASSLGLAGGPDTQYF. Combining the CDR3 with reference TRBV5-6 and TRBJ2-3 gives the whole variable domain DAGVTQSPTHLIKTRGQQVTLRCSPKSGHDTVSWYQQALGQGPQFIFQYYEEEERQRGNFPDRFSGHQFPNYSSELNVNALLLGDSALYLCASSLGLAGGPDTQYFGPGTRLTVL.

The chain has TRBV30 and TRBJ1-1, with 10 bases matching TRBD1. The germline V gene encodes CDR1 GTSNPN and CDR2 SVGIG (reference sequence). CDR3 length equals 12 residues. With V trimmed by 4 bases and J by 10 bases, 6 bases remained unmatched. The CDR3 loop reads CAWTTGTGVAFF. The CDR3 DNA sequence: TGTGCCTGGACGACCGGGACAGGGGTAGCTTTCTTT.

This clone was counted only a few times. The gene calls are TRBV2 and TRBJ2-7; no clear D. The CDR3 extends over 10 amino acids. V lost 4 bases, J lost 6 bases, and 4 bases lay in between. Germline V gene data show CDR1 as SNHLY and CDR2 as FYNNEI. This chain's CDR3 is CASSALEQYF. CDR3 DNA: TGTGCCAGCAGTGCTCTCGAGCAGTACTTC.

This clone has just a few counts. The V gene is TRBV2, the J gene TRBJ1-6; D not resolved. Germline CDR1 and CDR2: SNHLY and FYNNEI. This CDR3 has 11 residues. Trimming cost V 6 bases and J 10 bases, with 7 bases left between them. CDR3 protein: CASSLKSPLHF. The CDR3, as DNA: TGTGCCAGCAGCTTAAAATCACCCCTCCACTTT.

The chain has TRBV9 and TRBJ2-5; 9 bases are a match to TRBD1. This CDR3 contains 15 residues. In germline, CDR1 is SGDLS, CDR2 YYNGEE. With V trimmed by 3 bases and J by 5 bases, 8 bases remained unmatched. CDR3 region: CASSEGGQGWETQYF. Here the CDR3 DNA reads TGTGCCAGCAGCGAGGGGGGACAGGGATGGGAGACCCAGTACTTC.

The chain employs TRBV7-8 and TRBJ2-7; no reliable D call. The germline CDR1 and CDR2 sequences are SGHVS and FQNEAQ. Trimming took 4 bases from V and 0 from J, leaving 4 bases between them. The CDR3 is 12 amino acids. CDR3 coding DNA: TGTGCCAGCAGCTGGGCCTCCTACGAGCAGTACTTC. Translation gives CASSWASYEQYF.

The CDR3 here is CASSLALAGESRETQYF. Here the CDR3 DNA reads TGTGCCAGCAGCTTGGCCCTAGCGGGAGAAAGTCGAGAGACCCAGTACTTC. The gene calls are TRBV13 and TRBJ2-5; 10 nucleotides agree with TRBD2. Germline-derived CDR1 and CDR2 are PRHDT and FYEKMQ (reference sequence). V lost 3 bases, J lost 4 bases, and 11 bases stayed unmatched. The CDR3 contains 17 residues.

The chain combines TRBV9 with TRBJ2-1, with 8 bases that match TRBD2. The V gene end was trimmed by 4 bases and the J gene end by 7 bases; junction bases not matched to a gene: 7. Germline CDR1 reads SGDLS; CDR2 reads YYNGEE. This CDR3 spans 14 amino acids. CDR3 nucleotides: TGTGCCAGCAGCAATGGGACTAGACCGAATGAGCAGTTCTTC. It codes for CASSNGTRPNEQFF.

The V gene is TRBV6-5, the J gene TRBJ2-6; a possible D gene is TRBD1 (5 bases). The V end lost 6 bases, the J end lost 3 bases, and 12 bases lay between the germline ends. From germline, CDR1 is MNHEY and CDR2 SVGAGI. This CDR3 is 15 amino acids long. CDR3 sequence reads: CASRKQADGANVLTF. In nucleotides, the CDR3 is TGTGCCAGCAGGAAACAGGCTGATGGGGCCAACGTCCTGACTTTC.

The chain carries TRBV5-1 and TRBJ2-2, with 10 bases fitting TRBD1. The V and J ends lost 3 bases and 9 bases, in that order; junction bases with no gene match: 8. Germline V gene data show CDR1 as SGHRS and CDR2 as YFSETQ. The CDR3 length is 15 residues. CDR3 loop: CASSSDRGADRELFF. CDR3 bases: TGCGCCAGCAGCTCGGACAGGGGGGCGGATCGGGAGCTGTTTTTT.

This chain uses TRBV27 with TRBJ2-7; TRBD1 is a possible D gene (5 bases). CDR3 length equals 13 residues. Looked up from germline, CDR1 is MNHEY and CDR2 is SMNVEV (reference sequence). The V end was cut by 3 bases, the J end by 2 bases, with 8 bases between. CDR3 sequence (DNA): TGTGCCAGCAGTTTGAGGACAACCTACGAGCAGTACTTC. It yields the protein CASSLRTTYEQYF.

This clone rates as medium-sized. This chain links TRBV9 with TRBJ1-2; no clear D gene. Trimming took off 0 bases at V and 4 bases at J, with 13 bases between the two ends. CDR1 and CDR2 from the germline V gene are SGDLS and YYNGEE. The CDR3 totals 15 residues. The CDR3 sequence is CASSVAVSNTYGYTF. In DNA, the CDR3 is TGTGCCAGCAGCGTAGCTGTCAGCAACACCTATGGCTACACCTTC.

This clone was detected a few times. This chain connects TRBV5-1 to TRBJ2-7; the D gene is possibly TRBD1 (6 bases). Germline V lookup: CDR1 SGHRS, CDR2 YFSETQ. The length of the CDR3 is 13 residues. V was pared by 3 bases and J by 2 bases, with 9 bases between. The CDR3 nucleotides read TGCGCCAGCAGCTCTACAGGGCCCTACGAGCAGTACTTC. It encodes CASSSTGPYEQYF.

In this sample, this clone turned up once. The rearrangement links TRBV7-8 to TRBJ1-1, with D unresolved. The germline CDR1 and CDR2 sequences are SGHVS and FQNEAQ. The CDR3 extends over 12 amino acids. V lost 8 bases to trimming and J lost 4 bases, with 11 bases between them. The DNA of the CDR3 is TGTGCCAGCGCGAGGATGAGCACTGAAGCTTTCTTT. Encoded protein: CASARMSTEAFF.

This chain joins TRBV18 and TRBJ1-3; 7 bases are shared with TRBD1. Per the germline V gene, CDR1 is KGHSH and CDR2 is LQKENI. The CDR3 totals 16 residues. V lost 2 bases to trimming and J lost 2 bases; unmatched junction nucleotides: 6. DNA of the CDR3: TGTGCCAGCTCACCAACTACAGGGGAGGCTGGAAACACCATATATTTT. This codes for CASSPTTGEAGNTIYF. The full variable domain, rest sourced from reference TRBV18 and TRBJ1-3, is NAGVMQNPRHLVRRRGQEARLRCSPMKGHSHVYWYRQLPEEGLKFMVYLQKENIIDESGMPKERFSAEFPKEGPSILRIQQVVRGDSAAYFCASSPTTGEAGNTIYFGEGSWLTVV.

As DNA, the CDR3 is TGTGCCTGGAGTGTACAAAACACCATATATTTT. Translated: CAWSVQNTIYF. The rearrangement uses TRBV30 and TRBJ1-3; unclear D gene. Germline V gene data show CDR1 as GTSNPN and CDR2 as SVGIG (reference sequence). The CDR3 is 11 amino acids. With 0 bases removed from V and 6 bases from J, the gap between germline ends came to 3 bases.

The gene calls are TRBV7-8 and TRBJ2-7, with 7 bases lining up with TRBD2. After removal of 1 base from V and 1 base from J, the junction contained 1 base not matched to a gene. This CDR3 has 14 residues. In germline, CDR1 is SGHVS, CDR2 FQNEAQ. The CDR3 reads CASSLGGGSYEQYF. The CDR3 region has the DNA TGTGCCAGCAGCTTAGGGGGGGGATCCTACGAGCAGTACTTC.

This sequence joins TRBV19 and TRBJ2-7; TRBD1 matches 12 bases. There are 15 residues in the CDR3. V shed 3 bases, J shed 5 bases, and the junction held 5 bases outside the gene matches. From germline, CDR1 is LNHDA and CDR2 SQIVND (reference sequence). The CDR3 reads CASSIWDRGLNEQYF. The CDR3 nucleotides read TGTGCCAGTAGTATCTGGGACAGGGGGCTCAACGAGCAGTACTTC.

The chain employs TRBV7-6 and TRBJ2-3; 11 positions agree with TRBD2. The CDR3 runs 16 residues. Losses at the gene ends were 1 base for V and 4 bases for J; bases not matched to a gene: 4. Germline V gene data show CDR1 as SGHVS and CDR2 as FNYEAQ. The CDR3 DNA reads TGTGCCAGCAGCTTAGATGTGACTAGCGGGGCAGATACGCAGTATTTT. Residues: CASSLDVTSGADTQYF.

The rearrangement uses TRBV30 and TRBJ2-4; TRBD1 is a possible D gene (6 bases). V was pared by 0 bases and J by 10 bases, with 13 bases between. CDR3 length: 13 residues. Germline CDR1 and CDR2: GTSNPN and SVGIG (reference sequence). CDR3 in amino acids: CAWSVSAQGIQYF. CDR3 bases: TGTGCCTGGAGTGTAAGCGCGCAGGGGATTCAGTACTTC.

V and J are TRBV29-1 and TRBJ1-2; a weak D match, TRBD1 (6 bases). Germline lookup yields CDR1 SQVTM and CDR2 ANQGSEA. The ends were cut back, 6 bases at V and 2 bases at J, with 7 bases in the middle. There are 11 residues in the CDR3. CDR3 nucleotide sequence: TGCAGCGTACAGGGAAACTATGGCTACACCTTC. It is translated as CSVQGNYGYTF.

This clone was observed once. The chain is built from TRBV11-2 and TRBJ2-3, with D uncertain. The V gene's germline CDR1 is SGHAT and CDR2 FQNNGV. CDR3 length: 16 amino acids. Trimming pared 0 bases from V and 1 base from J, leaving 11 bases between. CDR3: CASSLDGEIGTDTQYF. DNA of the CDR3: TGTGCCAGCAGCTTAGATGGGGAAATAGGCACAGATACGCAGTATTTT.

This clone was seen only once. This chain joins TRBV30 and TRBJ2-7; 11 positions match TRBD1. CDR1 is GTSNPN, CDR2 SVGIG, per germline (reference sequence). The V gene end was trimmed by 5 bases and the J gene end by 0 bases; junction bases not matched to a gene: 6. This CDR3 has 15 amino acids. The CDR3 coding sequence is TGTGCCTGGGGAGACGGGACAGGGGGCTCCTACGAGCAGTACTTC. It specifies CAWGDGTGGSYEQYF.

The chain couples TRBV6-1 to TRBJ1-1, with D hard to call. From germline, CDR1 is MNHNS and CDR2 SASEGT. The V gene lost 2 bases and the J gene lost 1 base, with 5 bases spanning the gap. CDR3 length: 13 amino acids. Here the CDR3 DNA reads TGTGCCAGCAGTGAAAACGGGAACACTGAAGCTTTCTTT. It specifies CASSENGNTEAFF.

The CDR3 loop reads CASSSRVGGANVLTF. In DNA form, the CDR3 reads TGTGCCAGCAGTTCCAGGGTTGGTGGGGCCAACGTCCTGACTTTC. The J gene is TRBJ2-6, the V gene TRBV28; D might be TRBD1 (5 bases). CDR1 is MDHEN, CDR2 SYDVKM, per germline. The CDR3 is 15 amino acids. Trimming pared 4 bases from V and 3 bases from J, leaving 10 bases between. Full variable domain (rest looked up from reference TRBV28 and TRBJ2-6): DVKVTQSSRYLVKRTGEKVFLECVQDMDHENMFWYRQDPGLGLRLIYFSYDVKMKEKGDIPEGYSVSREKKERFSLILESASTNQTSMYLCASSSRVGGANVLTFGAGSRLTVL.

The chain couples TRBV28 to TRBJ2-1; 12 bases match TRBD2. The junction had 7 bases not matched to a gene; V was cut back by 5 bases and J by 5 bases. The CDR3 extends over 16 amino acids. CDR1 is MDHEN, CDR2 SYDVKM, per germline. CDR3 coding DNA: TGTGCCAGCAGTCTCCTAGCGGGAGGGCCCCACAATGAGCAGTTCTTC. This encodes CASSLLAGGPHNEQFF.